This is a list of T cell receptor beta chains from one sample in a study of T cell responses to AZD1222 COVID-19 vaccine. TCRdb's table, derived via immunoSEQ multiplex PCR, lists solely in-frame clones and lacks some. There are 150,000 to 200,000 clones in the sample; about 91% occur only once, and about 1.1% lies in the top ten. Sequences were derived from peripheral blood, sampled 28 days after the second AZD1222 dose. The receptors derive from an adult who received the AZD1222 COVID-19 vaccine. The CDR3 runs from the conserved cysteine through the conserved F or W. D genes are given only for firm matches. Clone size, where shown, is once, few, many, or a class for clones that have expanded.

v_gene	abundance	j_gene	d_gene	CDR3nt	CDR3aa
TRBV7-9	many	TRBJ1-1	.	TGTGCCAGCAGGGGAGAAACAACGAACACTGAAGCTTTCTTT	CASRGETTNTEAFF
TRBV29-1	.	TRBJ2-3	TRBD2	TGCAGCGACTCCCCAGAACCGGGACTAGCGGGGAGCACAGATACGCAGTATTTT	CSDSPEPGLAGSTDTQYF
TRBV27	once	TRBJ1-1	TRBD1	TGTGCCAGCAGTTTAAATTTTCCAGGGGGCTACACTGAAGCTTTCTTT	CASSLNFPGGYTEAFF
TRBV12-5	.	TRBJ1-5	.	TGTGCTAGTGGTCCGCCTCAGTATAGCAATCAGCCCCAGCATTTT	CASGPPQYSNQPQHF
TRBV2	.	TRBJ2-5	TRBD2	TGTGCCAGCACCCCTAGCGGGGGGGCCAGGGAGACCCAGTACTTC	CASTPSGGARETQYF
TRBV7-8	.	TRBJ2-7	.	TGTGCCAGCAGCTCTCCCGGGCAGGGTGCCTACGAGCAGTACTTC	CASSSPGQGAYEQYF
TRBV15	.	TRBJ2-7	TRBD2	TGTGCCACCAGCAGAGACGGGGGGAGCTCCTACGAGCAGTACTTC	CATSRDGGSSYEQYF
TRBV28	.	TRBJ1-2	.	TGTGCCAGCAGTTTTCGGAGGGGCACGGGCGGCTACACCTTC	CASSFRRGTGGYTF
TRBV3-1/TRBV3-2	.	TRBJ2-3	TRBD2	TGTGCCAGCAGCCATTATAGCGGGGGGGCTGGAGATACGCAGTATTTT	CASSHYSGGAGDTQYF
TRBV7-2	few	TRBJ1-1	.	TGTGCCAGCAGCTCACAGAAGAACACTGAAGCTTTCTTT	CASSSQKNTEAFF
TRBV7-9	.	TRBJ1-4	.	TGTGCCAGCAGCTTCGATGGGCCGGGGAATGAAAAACTGTTTTTT	CASSFDGPGNEKLFF
TRBV7-2	.	TRBJ2-7	TRBD2	TGTGCCAGCAGCTTAGGAACTAGCGGGGGGGCTTCTTACGAGCAGTACTTC	CASSLGTSGGASYEQYF
TRBV12-3/TRBV12-4	few	TRBJ1-2	.	TGTGCCAGCAGTCCTACAGGGTACTATGGCTACACCTTC	CASSPTGYYGYTF
TRBV15	.	TRBJ1-2	.	TGTGCCACCAGCAGAGACTACCTCAGGGGTTCTCAGGGCTACACCTTC	CATSRDYLRGSQGYTF
TRBV3-1/TRBV3-2	.	TRBJ2-7	TRBD1	TGTGCCAGCAGCCGATGGACAGGGGGGATGTACGAGCAGTACTTC	CASSRWTGGMYEQYF
TRBV7-9	.	TRBJ1-5	TRBD1	TGTGCCAGCAGTGGGACAGGCTATAGCAATCAGCCCCAGCATTTT	CASSGTGYSNQPQHF
TRBV2	.	TRBJ1-2	.	TGTGCCAGCAGTGAAAGGGTACAGGGAGGAAAGCGGGATGGCTACACCTTC	CASSERVQGGKRDGYTF
TRBV20-1	.	TRBJ2-7	.	TGCAGTGCTTTTGACTACGAGCAGTACTTC	CSAFDYEQYF
TRBV20-1	.	TRBJ1-2	TRBD1	TGCAGTGGGACAGGGAGTGGCTACACCTTC	CSGTGSGYTF
TRBV2	.	TRBJ1-1	.	TGTGCCAGCAGTAGGGAAACCGTGGGCACTGAAGCTTTCTTT	CASSRETVGTEAFF
TRBV9	.	TRBJ1-1	.	TGTGCCAGCAGCGTTGGGGGCCAGGGCGGTGAAGCTTTCTTT	CASSVGGQGGEAFF
TRBV7-3	.	TRBJ2-1	.	TGTGCCAGCAGCCCTAGGGTAGGGTTAACATACAATGAGCAGTTCTTC	CASSPRVGLTYNEQFF
TRBV9	.	TRBJ1-1	.	TGTGCCAGCAGCCCCCGGACAGTCCGCGGGACTGAAGCTTTCTTT	CASSPRTVRGTEAFF
TRBV6-5	.	TRBJ1-1	.	TGTGCCAGCAGTTACAGGGCAATGATGAACACTGAAGCTTTCTTT	CASSYRAMMNTEAFF
TRBV10-3	once	TRBJ2-2	TRBD2	TGTGCCATCAGTGAGTTCGGGACTAGCGGGGCCAACACCGGGGAGCTGTTTTTT	CAISEFGTSGANTGELFF
TRBV13	once	TRBJ1-1	.	TGTGCCAGCAGCTTAGACCCGGCGAGAGCTTTCTTT	CASSLDPARAFF
TRBV7-9	.	TRBJ1-2	TRBD1	TGTGCCAGCAGCTATACAGGGGAGGCGGTTGGCTACACCTTC	CASSYTGEAVGYTF
TRBV5-6	once	TRBJ1-1	.	TGTGCCAGCAGCTTGAGATTTGAGTTTCCGGGGGCCACTGAAGCTTTCTTT	CASSLRFEFPGATEAFF
TRBV24-1	.	TRBJ2-5	.	TGTGCCACTTCGGGGACAACGGGAGAGACCCAGTACTTC	CATSGTTGETQYF
TRBV11-2	.	TRBJ2-7	.	TGTGCCAGCACCCCTGGGGCAATCTCCTACGAGCAGTACTTC	CASTPGAISYEQYF
TRBV6-2/TRBV6-3	.	TRBJ2-7	.	TGTGCCAGCAGTTACGGGACAAACTACGAGCAGTACTTC	CASSYGTNYEQYF
TRBV13	.	TRBJ1-2	TRBD1	TGTGCCAGCAGCAAGAAGACAGGGGTCTATGGCTACACCTTC	CASSKKTGVYGYTF
TRBV5-4	.	TRBJ1-2	TRBD1	TGTGCCAGCAGCTTTCAGGGGGCGGATGGCTACACCTTC	CASSFQGADGYTF
TRBV5-1	.	TRBJ1-1	.	TGCGCCAGCAGCTTCGGGGGCCGGAACACTGAAGCTTTCTTT	CASSFGGRNTEAFF
TRBV9	.	TRBJ1-3	.	TGTGCCAGCAGCGTCGCTGGGTTTTCTGGAAACACCATATATTTT	CASSVAGFSGNTIYF
TRBV7-6	.	TRBJ2-7	.	TGTGCCAGCAGCTTAGCGCACGGTGGGGGCAAGTTTAACGAGCAGTACTTC	CASSLAHGGGKFNEQYF
TRBV4-1	once	TRBJ1-1	.	TGCGCCAGCAGCTCGCACAGGAACACTGAAGCTTTCTTT	CASSSHRNTEAFF
TRBV9	.	TRBJ2-3	TRBD1	TGTGCCAGCAGCGTAGCGCCCTCAGGGGGAGATACGCAGTATTTT	CASSVAPSGGDTQYF
TRBV18	.	TRBJ2-2	.	TGTGCCAGCTCACCCGCCAGGAGGGGGCCCTACAGAAACACCGGGGAGCTGTTTTTT	CASSPARRGPYRNTGELFF
TRBV3-1/TRBV3-2	.	TRBJ2-2	TRBD2	TGTGCCAGCAGCCAAGATAGAAGCGGGGGGGACCCCGGGGAGCTGTTTTTT	CASSQDRSGGDPGELFF
TRBV4-1	few	TRBJ2-7	.	TGCGCCAGCAGCCATGCCGGACACCCGGGTCCCTACGAGCAGTACTTC	CASSHAGHPGPYEQYF
TRBV11-2	.	TRBJ1-5	.	TGTGCCAGCAGCCGGGGCTCTGAAGTGGGTCAGCCCCAGCATTTT	CASSRGSEVGQPQHF
TRBV7-9	.	TRBJ2-1	TRBD2	TGTGCCAGCAGCTTAGGACTAGCGGAGAACAATGAGCAGTTCTTC	CASSLGLAENNEQFF
TRBV5-1	.	TRBJ1-2	.	TGCGCCAGCAGCTTGGGAGGGTATGACGGCTACACCTTC	CASSLGGYDGYTF
TRBV7-8	.	TRBJ1-3	.	TGTGCCAGCAGCTTAAGGGGGGACTTTTCAAGGGGCTCTGGAAACACCATATATTTT	CASSLRGDFSRGSGNTIYF